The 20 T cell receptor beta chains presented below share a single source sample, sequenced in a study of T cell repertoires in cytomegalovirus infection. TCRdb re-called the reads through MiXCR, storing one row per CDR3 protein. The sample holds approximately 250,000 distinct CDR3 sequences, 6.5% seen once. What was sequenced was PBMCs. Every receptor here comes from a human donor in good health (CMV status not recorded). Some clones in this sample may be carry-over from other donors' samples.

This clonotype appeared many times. The CDR3 spells CASSRTSGGRHEQYF. CDR3 coding DNA: TGTGCCAGCAGCCGCACTAGCGGGGGGCGGCACGAGCAGTACTTC. This chain joins TRBV11-1 and TRBJ2-7; 12 bases are a match to TRBD2. The CDR3 runs to 15 residues. J lost 5 bases, V lost 5 bases, and 7 bases had no gene match. Germline loops: CDR1 SGHAT, CDR2 FQDESV (reference sequence).

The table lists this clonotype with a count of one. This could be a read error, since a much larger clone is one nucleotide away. CDR3 sequence: CSVVSGGETQYF. CDR3 in DNA: TGCAGCGTTGTGTCCGGGGGGGAGACCCAGTACTTC. The rearrangement links TRBV29-1 to TRBJ2-5; 7 bases map to TRBD2. This CDR3 spans 12 amino acids. V dropped 4 bases and J dropped 5; count of bases not matched to a gene: 4. The germline V gene has CDR1 SQVTM and CDR2 ANQGSEA.

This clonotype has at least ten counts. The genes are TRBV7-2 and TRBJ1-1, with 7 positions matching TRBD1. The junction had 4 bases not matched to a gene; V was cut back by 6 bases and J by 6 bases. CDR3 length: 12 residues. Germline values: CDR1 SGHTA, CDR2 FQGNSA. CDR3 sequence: CASRYRGSEAFF. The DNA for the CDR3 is TGTGCCAGCAGGTACAGGGGTTCTGAAGCTTTCTTT.

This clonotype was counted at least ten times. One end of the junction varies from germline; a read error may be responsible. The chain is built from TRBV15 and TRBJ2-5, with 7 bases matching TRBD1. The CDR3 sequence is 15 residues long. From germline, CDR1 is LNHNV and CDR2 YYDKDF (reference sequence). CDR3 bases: TGTGCCTCCAGAGCAGGGGACAGACTACAAGAGACCCAGTACTTC. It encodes CASRAGDRLQETQYF.

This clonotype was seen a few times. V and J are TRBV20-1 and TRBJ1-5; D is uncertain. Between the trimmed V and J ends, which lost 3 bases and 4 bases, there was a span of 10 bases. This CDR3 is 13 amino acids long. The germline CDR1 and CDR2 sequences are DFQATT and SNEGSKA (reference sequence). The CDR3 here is CSASEDGNQPQHF. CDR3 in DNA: TGCAGTGCTAGTGAGGACGGGAATCAGCCCCAGCATTTT.

CDR3 nucleotides: TGCAGTGCTATAACAGGCACTGAAGCTTTCTTT. This codes for CSAITGTEAFF. The chain joins TRBV20-1 to TRBJ1-1; a weak D match, TRBD1 (5 bases). V dropped 4 bases and J dropped 4 bases, with 7 bases sitting between them. The CDR3 is 11 residues long. The germline V gene has CDR1 DFQATT and CDR2 SNEGSKA (reference sequence).

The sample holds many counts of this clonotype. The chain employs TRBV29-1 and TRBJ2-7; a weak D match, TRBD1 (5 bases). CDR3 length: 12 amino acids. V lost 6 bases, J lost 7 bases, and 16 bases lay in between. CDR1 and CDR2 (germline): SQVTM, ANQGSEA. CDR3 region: CSVQKGQEEQYF. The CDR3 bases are TGCAGCGTACAAAAGGGGCAAGAGGAGCAGTACTTC.

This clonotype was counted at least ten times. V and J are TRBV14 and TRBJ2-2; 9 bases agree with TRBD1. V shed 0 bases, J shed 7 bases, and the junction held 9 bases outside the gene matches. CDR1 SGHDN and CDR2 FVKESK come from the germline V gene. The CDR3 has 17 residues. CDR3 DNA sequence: TGTGCCAGCAGCCAAGATCTTATCGGACAGGGGATCGGGGAGCTGTTTTTT. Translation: CASSQDLIGQGIGELFF. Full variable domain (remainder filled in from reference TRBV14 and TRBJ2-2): EAGVTQFPSHSVIEKGQTVTLRCDPISGHDNLYWYRRVMGKEIKFLLHFVKESKQDESGMPNNRFLAERTGGTYSTLKVQPAELEDSGVYFCASSQDLIGQGIGELFFGEGSRLTVL.

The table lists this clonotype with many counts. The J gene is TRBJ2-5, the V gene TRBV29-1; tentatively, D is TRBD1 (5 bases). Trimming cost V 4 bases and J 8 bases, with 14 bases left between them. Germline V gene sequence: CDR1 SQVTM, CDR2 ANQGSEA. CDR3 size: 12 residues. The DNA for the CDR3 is TGCAGCGTTGTAGTTCCAGGACAAACCCAGTACTTC. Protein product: CSVVVPGQTQYF.

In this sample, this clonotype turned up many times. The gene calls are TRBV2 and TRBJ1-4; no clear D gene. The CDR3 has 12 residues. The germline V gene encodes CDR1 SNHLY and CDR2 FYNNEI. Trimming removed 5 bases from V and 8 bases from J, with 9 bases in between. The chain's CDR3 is CASSYGFEKLFF. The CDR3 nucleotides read TGTGCCAGCAGTTACGGGTTCGAAAAACTGTTTTTT.

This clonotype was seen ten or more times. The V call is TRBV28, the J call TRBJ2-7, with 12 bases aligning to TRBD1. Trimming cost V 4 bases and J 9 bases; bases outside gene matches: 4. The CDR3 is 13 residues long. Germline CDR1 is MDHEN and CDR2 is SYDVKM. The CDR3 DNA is TGTGCCAGCAGTTCGGGACAGGGGGCACGGCAGTACTTC. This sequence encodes CASSSGQGARQYF.

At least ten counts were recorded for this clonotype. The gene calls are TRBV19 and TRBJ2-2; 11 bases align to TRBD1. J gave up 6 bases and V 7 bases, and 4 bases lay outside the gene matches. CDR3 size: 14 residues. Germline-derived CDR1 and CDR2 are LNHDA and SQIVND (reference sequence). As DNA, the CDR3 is TGTGCCAGTACTGAGGACAGGGGGCCCGGGGAGCTGTTTTTT. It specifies CASTEDRGPGELFF.

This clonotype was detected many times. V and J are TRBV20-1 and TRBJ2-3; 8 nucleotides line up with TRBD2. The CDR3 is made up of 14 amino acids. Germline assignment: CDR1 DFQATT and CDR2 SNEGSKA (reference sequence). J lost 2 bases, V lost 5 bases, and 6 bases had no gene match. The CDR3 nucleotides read TGCAGTGCTCGGGGGGGCCCTGCCACAGATACGCAGTATTTT. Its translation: CSARGGPATDTQYF.

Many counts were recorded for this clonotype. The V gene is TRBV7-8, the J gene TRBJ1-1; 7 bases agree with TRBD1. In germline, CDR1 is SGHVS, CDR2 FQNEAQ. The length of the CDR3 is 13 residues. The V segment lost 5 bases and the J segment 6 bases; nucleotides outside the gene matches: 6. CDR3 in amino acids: CASSPSTGAEAFF. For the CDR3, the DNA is TGTGCCAGCAGCCCTTCAACAGGGGCTGAAGCTTTCTTT.

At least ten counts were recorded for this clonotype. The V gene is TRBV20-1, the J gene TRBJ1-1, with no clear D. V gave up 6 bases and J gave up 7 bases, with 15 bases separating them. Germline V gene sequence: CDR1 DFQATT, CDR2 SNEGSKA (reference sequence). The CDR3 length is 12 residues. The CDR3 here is CSAFERSREAFF. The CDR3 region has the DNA TGCAGTGCCTTCGAAAGATCCCGTGAAGCTTTCTTT.

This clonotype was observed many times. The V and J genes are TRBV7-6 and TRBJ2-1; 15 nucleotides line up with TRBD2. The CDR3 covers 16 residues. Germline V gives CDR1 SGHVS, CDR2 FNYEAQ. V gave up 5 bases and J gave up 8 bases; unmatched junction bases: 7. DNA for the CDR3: TGTGCCAGCAGCCTAGGGACTAGCGGGAGGCCGGATGAGCAGTTCTTC. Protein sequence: CASSLGTSGRPDEQFF.

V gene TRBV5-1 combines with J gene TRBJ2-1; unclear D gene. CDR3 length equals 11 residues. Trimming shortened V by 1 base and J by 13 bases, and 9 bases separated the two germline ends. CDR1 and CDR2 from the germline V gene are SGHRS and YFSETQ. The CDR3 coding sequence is TGCGCCAGCAGCTTGATGGGAAAACAGTTCTTC. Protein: CASSLMGKQFF. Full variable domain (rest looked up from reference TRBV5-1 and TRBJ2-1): KAGVTQTPRYLIKTRGQQVTLSCSPISGHRSVSWYQQTPGQGLQFLFEYFSETQRNKGNFPGRFSGRQFSNSRSEMNVSTLELGDSALYLCASSLMGKQFFGPGTRLTVL.

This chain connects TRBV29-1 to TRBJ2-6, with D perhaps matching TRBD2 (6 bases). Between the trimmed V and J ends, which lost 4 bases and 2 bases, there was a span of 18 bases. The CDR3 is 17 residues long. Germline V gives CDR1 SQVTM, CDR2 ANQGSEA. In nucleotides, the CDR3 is TGCAGCGTTGTTGGTCCCGGCGGAGGGCCTGGGGCCAACGTCCTGACTTTC. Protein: CSVVGPGGGPGANVLTF. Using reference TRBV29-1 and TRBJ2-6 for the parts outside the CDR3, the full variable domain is SAVISQKPSRDICQRGTSLTIQCQVDSQVTMMFWYRQQPGQSLTLIATANQGSEATYESGFVIDKFPISRPNLTFSTLTVSNMSPEDSSIYLCSVVGPGGGPGANVLTFGAGSRLTVL.

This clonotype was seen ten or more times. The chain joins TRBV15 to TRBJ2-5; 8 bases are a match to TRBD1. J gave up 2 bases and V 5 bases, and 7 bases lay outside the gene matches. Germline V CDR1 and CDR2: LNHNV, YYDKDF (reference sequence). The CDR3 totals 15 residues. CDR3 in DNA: TGTGCCACCAGCCCCCGGGACAGGATACAAGAGACCCAGTACTTC. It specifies CATSPRDRIQETQYF.

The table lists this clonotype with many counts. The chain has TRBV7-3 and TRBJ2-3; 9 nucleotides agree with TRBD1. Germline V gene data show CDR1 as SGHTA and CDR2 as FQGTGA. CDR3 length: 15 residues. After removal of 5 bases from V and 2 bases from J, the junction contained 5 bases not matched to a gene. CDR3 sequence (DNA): TGTGCCAGCAGCGCAACAGGGGGCTACACAGATACGCAGTATTTT. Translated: CASSATGGYTDTQYF.